This TCR beta chain was found in a study of shared clonotypes between healthy human individuals. The study, taken as a whole, reports: Larger estimated richness was generally recorded for naive subsets relative to memory subsets.

Losses at the gene ends were 1 base for V and 9 bases for J; bases not matched to a gene: 3. The CDR3 is 13 amino acids. The germline gives CDR1 SQVTM, CDR2 ANQGSEA. A remark on this clone: Its target is not known.

Everyone who donated was a Caucasian adult who lived in Nashville, Tennessee. The investigators split CD4+ cells into a CD45RA+ naive subset and a CD45RA-negative memory subset. At a deep level, the assay was run. Assay used: immunoSEQ multiplex PCR; TCRdb lists only in-frame clones, some missing. The top ten hold roughly 0.13% of the sample, which has some 2,400,000 clones, around 95% seen once. This chain links TRBV29-1 with TRBJ2-1; 10 nucleotides agree with TRBD2. Sequenced input: naive CD4+ T cells sorted from blood. Subset of the sample: CD45RA+ positively selected. This receptor was obtained from a man between 18 and 35 years old in good health. The CDR3 here is CSVEGTSGSEQFF. DNA for the CDR3: TGCAGCGTTGAAGGGACTAGCGGCTCTGAGCAGTTCTTC.